This entry features one TCR beta chain sequence. This entry belongs to a study of blood T cell repertoires in COVID-19. As for the study in general: Italy, Spain and the United States were the sources of the convalescent and acute COVID-19 samples. The cDNA or gDNA used as material had been derived from T cells, B-cell-depleted T cells, or PBMCs.

In the authors' workflow: Counts of nucleated cells, estimated from reference gene primer amplification, were obtained. Profiling relied on immunoSEQ multiplex PCR, and the TCRdb table lists in-frame clones only, not all of them. V and J calls and clone size are as listed in that table; D and trimming were resolved from the DNA. The data contain about 310,000 clones, 87% of them seen just once; the ten biggest clones take up 1%. Germline CDR1 and CDR2: SGHTA and FQGNSA. Trimming took 1 base from V and 4 from J, leaving 11 bases between them. The CDR3 loop spans 15 amino acids. This sequence originates from a man aged 45-65 years with active or convalescent COVID-19. The chain carries TRBV7-2 and TRBJ2-1, with a possible D match to TRBD2 (5 bases). Material: peripheral blood. The CDR3 DNA reads as TGTGCCAGCAGCTTAGACGAGGGCAGGTACAATGAGCAGTTCTTC. This encodes CASSLDEGRYNEQFF.